Below, 15 T cell receptor beta chains from the same sample are listed, as sequenced in a study of Ad26.COV2.S vaccination and SARS-CoV-2 variants (dated by TCRdb to about 2021). The meaning of the sample's treatment or condition label: around 19 received Ad26.COV2.S at low or high dose, single or two shots; 5 received placebo; per-sample allocation not given. For vaccine and placebo recipients, the sequenced repertoires came from samples collected on day 63 after the first injection. The library was produced with the immunoSEQ multiplex PCR assay. TCRdb's version of the immuneACCESS table is confined to in-frame rearrangements and falls short of the full clone set. An unresolved V gene accounts for under half of the shortfall where checked; the remainder is of unknown origin. Present in this sample are 350,000 to 400,000 clones, roughly nine tenths of which were seen just once. In total, the top ten clones hold about 3.6% of the sample.

The sample here was peripheral blood, taken in a trial of Ad26.COV2.S vaccine versus placebo. The source of these receptors is a person aged 18-60 years who received the Ad26.COV2.S COVID-19 vaccine or a placebo.

V is TRBV27 and J is TRBJ2-3; D is undetermined. Germline values: CDR1 MNHEY, CDR2 SMNVEV (reference sequence). Trimming cost V 2 bases and J 0 bases, with 9 bases left between them. CDR3 length: 15 residues. The CDR3 is CASSLRIESTDTQYF. In DNA, the CDR3 is TGTGCCAGCAGTTTACGGATTGAGAGCACAGATACGCAGTATTTT.

This clone occurred once. V and J are TRBV2 and TRBJ2-1, with D hard to call. The length of the CDR3 is 15 residues. Trimming left V 4 bases short and J 0 bases short, with 10 bases between. Germline V CDR1 and CDR2: SNHLY, FYNNEI. The CDR3 DNA sequence: TGTGCCAGCAGTGGCCGGCAGTTCTCCTACAATGAGCAGTTCTTC. This encodes CASSGRQFSYNEQFF.

CDR3 region: CASSQDWATSYTF. The DNA of the CDR3 is TGCGCCAGCAGCCAAGATTGGGCCACCAGCTACACCTTC. The chain carries TRBV4-1 and TRBJ1-2; D not resolved. V was pared by 0 bases and J by 9 bases, with 11 bases between. Germline V CDR1 and CDR2: MGHRA, YSYEKL. This CDR3 is built from 13 residues.

This clone occurred a few times. DNA for the CDR3: TGTGCCAGCAGCTCCCGGGAGGGTGGATCACCCCTCCACTTT. Translation gives CASSSREGGSPLHF. The chain employs TRBV3-1 (or the pseudogene TRBV3-2) and TRBJ1-6; the D is unclear. Germline CDR1 and CDR2: LGHDT and YNNKEL (reference sequence). This CDR3 has 14 residues. Trimming shortened V by 5 bases and J by 10 bases, and 15 bases separated the two germline ends.

This clone was seen only once. The genes are TRBV5-4 and TRBJ1-3, with TRBD1 matching over 8 bases. CDR3 size: 14 residues. The germline CDR1 and CDR2 sequences are SGHNT and YYREEE (reference sequence). The V gene end was trimmed by 4 bases and the J gene end by 2 bases; junction bases not matched to a gene: 2. The CDR3 sequence: CASSQTGAGNTIYF. The CDR3 DNA reads TGTGCCAGCAGCCAGACAGGGGCTGGAAACACCATATATTTT.

The CDR3 protein is CARKDRDSYNEQFF. The CDR3 DNA follows: TGTGCCCGCAAGGACAGGGATTCCTACAATGAGCAGTTCTTC. The chain couples TRBV2 to TRBJ2-1; 8 nucleotides align to TRBD1. There are 14 residues in the CDR3. Germline loops: CDR1 SNHLY, CDR2 FYNNEI. V was clipped by 11 bases and J by 1 base; unmatched bases: 7.

The chain couples TRBV27 to TRBJ1-4; 8 bases match TRBD1. The CDR3 extends over 14 amino acids. The germline gives CDR1 MNHEY, CDR2 SMNVEV (reference sequence). Trimming cost V 5 bases and J 5 bases; bases outside gene matches: 4. The CDR3 DNA sequence: TGTGCCAGCAGTAAGGGACAGGCAAATGAAAAACTGTTTTTT. Its translation: CASSKGQANEKLFF.

This clone was seen a few times. This CDR3 reads CASTRLAGENTGELFF. CDR3 in DNA: TGTGCCAGTACTAGACTAGCGGGGGAGAACACCGGGGAGCTGTTTTTT. The genes are TRBV19 and TRBJ2-2, with 12 positions matching TRBD2. CDR1 and CDR2 from the germline V gene are LNHDA and SQIVND (reference sequence). V trimming: 7 bases; J trimming: 1 base; junction bases outside the gene matches: 4. This CDR3 comprises 16 residues. The whole variable domain, filled in from reference TRBV19 and TRBJ2-2, reads DGGITQSPKYLFRKEGQNVTLSCEQNLNHDAMYWYRQDPGQGLRLIYYSQIVNDFQKGDIAEGYSVSREKKESFPLTVTSAQKNPTAFYLCASTRLAGENTGELFFGEGSRLTVL.

Here the CDR3 reads CAIRTGLAGPLQETQYF. The CDR3 DNA is TGTGCCATCAGAACGGGACTAGCGGGGCCACTTCAAGAGACCCAGTACTTC. The chain links TRBV10-3 to TRBJ2-5; TRBD2 matches 13 bases. V shed 6 bases, J shed 2 bases, and the junction held 9 bases outside the gene matches. The CDR3 totals 17 residues. Per germline, CDR1 ENHRY and CDR2 SYGVKD.

The chain employs TRBV19 and TRBJ1-4, with TRBD1 identical over 7 bases. CDR1 is LNHDA and CDR2 is SQIVND in the germline V gene (reference sequence). The CDR3 sequence is 17 residues long. The junction had 14 bases not matched to a gene; V was cut back by 3 bases and J by 7 bases. CDR3 sequence: CASSIHLKGAASEKLFF. The CDR3 nucleotides are TGTGCCAGTAGTATCCATCTAAAGGGGGCCGCAAGTGAAAAACTGTTTTTT.

The chain links TRBV27 to TRBJ1-4; TRBD1 is a possible D gene (5 bases). This CDR3 region has 15 residues. Germline-derived CDR1 and CDR2 are MNHEY and SMNVEV (reference sequence). Trimming removed 5 bases from V and 8 bases from J, with 18 bases in between. Here the CDR3 DNA reads TGTGCCAGCAGTGGAAGCCGGGCCGCAGGGGAAAAACTGTTTTTT. Translating gives CASSGSRAAGEKLFF.

In this sample, this clone turned up once. The chain recombines TRBV10-3 with TRBJ2-7; D might be TRBD2 (6 bases). The germline V and J ends were trimmed by 8 bases and 6 bases, with 20 bases remaining between them. This CDR3 is 14 amino acids long. Germline V CDR1 and CDR2: ENHRY, SYGVKD. CDR3 region: CAIGEAGLRTEQYF. Written as DNA, the CDR3 is TGTGCCATCGGGGAAGCGGGTCTACGTACCGAGCAGTACTTC.

The gene calls are TRBV4-1 and TRBJ1-6; D remains ambiguous. The ends were cut back, 0 bases at V and 7 bases at J, with 7 bases in the middle. Germline V gene data show CDR1 as MGHRA and CDR2 as YSYEKL. This CDR3 comprises 14 residues. CDR3 sequence (DNA): TGCGCCAGCAGCCAAGAAACCGGGAATTCACCCCTCCACTTT. This codes for CASSQETGNSPLHF.

J is TRBJ1-5 and V is TRBV2, with D hard to call. The V and J ends lost 4 bases and 6 bases respectively, with 13 bases between them. The germline CDR1 and CDR2 sequences are SNHLY and FYNNEI. CDR3 length equals 14 residues. The CDR3 protein is CASSGGEVGQPQHF. The CDR3 DNA reads TGTGCCAGCAGTGGAGGTGAGGTCGGTCAGCCCCAGCATTTT.

This rearrangement joins TRBV12-5 to TRBJ2-1; D might be TRBD2 (5 bases). CDR1 and CDR2 (germline): LGHNT, FRNRAP. The CDR3 spans 17 residues. V lost 3 bases, J lost 6 bases, and 21 bases lay in between. The CDR3 bases are TGTGCTAGTGGTTTCCCGGAGGATGCGAAGGGTTCCAATGAGCAGTTCTTC. This sequence encodes CASGFPEDAKGSNEQFF.